This paragraph covers one T cell receptor beta chain sequence. What it binds is unknown. A TCRbeta library incorporating unique molecular identifiers was prepared. Using its own MiXCR run on the PCR reads, TCRdb lists one record per CDR3 protein. The sample holds over 90,000 distinct CDR3 sequences, approximately 6% seen once. The data derive from a study of T-cell reconstitution after alpha-beta-depleted transplantation in children. General study findings and limits: Newly produced T cells mostly provided counts and TCRbeta diversity after one year, as hyperexpanded clones declined.

Germline V gene data show CDR1 as MDHEN and CDR2 as SYDVKM. CDR3 size: 15 residues. V shed 2 bases and J shed 2 bases, with 12 bases lying between them. The clonotype originates from a female patient aged 2-15 years who had a stem cell transplant for Fanconi anemia, so the T cells may come from the graft donor. The chain links TRBV28 to TRBJ2-5; D call uncertain. The specimen was PBMCs, mostly from graft donor cells, collected 60 days after TCRalphabeta/CD19-depleted stem cell transplant. For the CDR3, the DNA is TGTGCCAGCAGTTTAGGCCGAGTGGGTCAAGAGACCCAGTACTTC. Translated: CASSLGRVGQETQYF.